The 24 T cell receptor beta chains below come from one sample, sequenced in a study of cytomegalovirus exposure and HLA in healthy donors. PCR employed 60 Vbeta and 13 Jbeta primers. Produced via immunoSEQ multiplex PCR; TCRdb's table is partial and in-frame only. The data contain about 93,000 clones, under 90% of them singletons. The specimen was PBMCs. The receptors originated from a man aged 50-59 years in good health and CMV-seronegative.

This clone occurred a few times. The J gene is TRBJ1-1, the V gene TRBV7-6; D gene unclear. CDR1 is SGHVS and CDR2 is FNYEAQ in the germline V gene. This CDR3 has 16 amino acids. V shed 1 base and J shed 0 bases, with 12 bases lying between them. The CDR3 loop is CASSLESSYMNTEAFF. DNA for the CDR3: TGTGCCAGCAGCTTAGAGTCCAGTTACATGAACACTGAAGCTTTCTTT.

This rearrangement joins TRBV7-2 to TRBJ2-3, with D possibly TRBD2 on 6 matching bases. Germline CDR1 SGHTA, CDR2 FQGNSA. There are 17 residues in the CDR3. V shed 7 bases and J shed 2 bases, with 22 bases lying between them. The CDR3 DNA reads as TGTGCCAGCAACACCTCCCCCCGGAGGGCTATCACAGATACGCAGTATTTT. This encodes CASNTSPRRAITDTQYF.

This clone occurred once. V usage is TRBV18 and J usage is TRBJ2-3; D may be TRBD1 (6 bases). The germline gives CDR1 KGHSH, CDR2 LQKENI. The CDR3 covers 14 residues. Trimming removed 0 bases at V and 6 bases at J, with 10 bases between. This CDR3 is CASSPPTGSDTQYF. The DNA of the CDR3 is TGTGCCAGCTCACCACCAACAGGGTCCGATACGCAGTATTTT. The full variable domain, with the rest looked up from reference TRBV18 and TRBJ2-3, is NAGVMQNPRHLVRRRGQEARLRCSPMKGHSHVYWYRQLPEEGLKFMVYLQKENIIDESGMPKERFSAEFPKEGPSILRIQQVVRGDSAAYFCASSPPTGSDTQYFGPGTRLTVL.

This rearrangement joins TRBV19 to TRBJ2-2; D is perhaps TRBD1 (6 bases). V lost 5 bases and J lost 6, with 10 bases in between. CDR1 is LNHDA and CDR2 is SQIVND in the germline V gene (reference sequence). CDR3 length: 13 residues. CDR3 DNA sequence: TGTGCCAGTAGTGACCGGACAGCCGGGGAGCTGTTTTTT. It translates to CASSDRTAGELFF.

This clone was detected once. The rearrangement uses TRBV4-1 and TRBJ1-2; TRBD1 might be the D (5 bases). Between the trimmed V and J ends, which lost 1 base and 3 bases, there was a span of 12 bases. Germline CDR1 reads MGHRA; CDR2 reads YSYEKL. The CDR3 length is 15 residues. CDR3 sequence (DNA): TGCGCCAGCAGCCAAGTCCACAGGTCGGACTATGGCTACACCTTC. Translating it yields CASSQVHRSDYGYTF.

The chain combines TRBV5-5 with TRBJ2-5, with 12 bases lining up with TRBD1. V shed 0 bases and J 4 bases; nucleotides not matched to a gene: 4. CDR1 is SGHKS, CDR2 YYEKEE, per germline (reference sequence). The CDR3 is 16 amino acids. The CDR3 is CASSLGGTGGRETQYF. In DNA form, the CDR3 reads TGTGCCAGCAGCTTGGGTGGGACAGGGGGCCGAGAGACCCAGTACTTC.

The V call is TRBV4-2, the J call TRBJ1-2, with no clear D. Germline V gives CDR1 LGHNA, CDR2 YNFKEQ. V was trimmed by 0 bases and J by 8 bases, leaving 13 bases between them. This CDR3 has 14 residues. In DNA form, the CDR3 reads TGTGCCAGCAGCCAAGATGTGCAGGACTTCGGCTACACCTTC. Encoded protein: CASSQDVQDFGYTF.

This clone was recorded only once. This chain joins TRBV27 and TRBJ1-1; the match to TRBD1 covers 9 bases. The germline gives CDR1 MNHEY, CDR2 SMNVEV (reference sequence). This CDR3 is 15 amino acids long. The junction had 7 bases not matched to a gene; V was cut back by 8 bases and J by 0 bases. The CDR3 DNA reads TGTGCCAGCCTCCGGGACAGGGACATGAACACTGAAGCTTTCTTT. Its translation is CASLRDRDMNTEAFF.

V is TRBV11-2 and J is TRBJ2-1, with TRBD1 matching over 9 bases. The germline V gene has CDR1 SGHAT and CDR2 FQNNGV. The CDR3 contains 15 residues. V lost 5 bases and J lost 7; bases outside the gene matches: 9. The CDR3 region has the DNA TGTGCCAGCAGCCTAACGGCCGGGACAGGGAATGAGCAGTTCTTC. This sequence encodes CASSLTAGTGNEQFF.

The chain is built from TRBV7-9 and TRBJ2-2, with 7 nucleotides matching TRBD1. With V trimmed by 1 base and J by 4 bases, 6 bases remained unmatched. CDR3 length: 16 residues. From germline, CDR1 is SEHNR and CDR2 FQNEAQ (reference sequence). The DNA for the CDR3 is TGTGCCAGCAGCTTAGGAGACAGGGCCACCACCGGGGAGCTGTTTTTT. Translated, it gives CASSLGDRATTGELFF.

The chain joins TRBV29-1 to TRBJ2-7; D uncertain. The germline gives CDR1 SQVTM, CDR2 ANQGSEA. The CDR3 consists of 12 residues. Trimming took 6 bases from V and 0 from J, leaving 9 bases between them. CDR3 DNA sequence: TGCAGCGTGACATCGAGCTCCTACGAGCAGTACTTC. Translated, it gives CSVTSSSYEQYF.

The CDR3, as DNA: TGTGCCTGGAGCCGGGACTTCCCGGGAAACACCATATATTTT. Its protein product is CAWSRDFPGNTIYF. J is TRBJ1-3 and V is TRBV30; tentatively, D is TRBD1 (5 bases). There are 14 residues in the CDR3. Germline-derived CDR1 and CDR2 are GTSNPN and SVGIG (reference sequence). Trimming removed 3 bases from V and 4 bases from J, with 13 bases in between.

V and J are TRBV27 and TRBJ2-2; 7 nucleotides line up with TRBD1. Germline V lookup: CDR1 MNHEY, CDR2 SMNVEV (reference sequence). The V gene end was trimmed by 6 bases and the J gene end by 0 bases; junction bases not matched to a gene: 10. CDR3 length equals 17 residues. Written as DNA, the CDR3 is TGTGCCAGCAGCCCAAGAATCGGGACAGCGAACACCGGGGAGCTGTTTTTT. This sequence encodes CASSPRIGTANTGELFF.

In its sample, this clone was seen a few times. The V call is TRBV6-5, the J call TRBJ1-1; D is perhaps TRBD1 (6 bases). The CDR3 spans 14 residues. Trimming cost V 0 bases and J 4 bases, with 9 bases left between them. The V gene's germline CDR1 is MNHEY and CDR2 SVGAGI. CDR3 sequence reads: CASSYSRGSTEAFF. The CDR3 bases are TGTGCCAGCAGTTACTCGAGGGGGTCCACTGAAGCTTTCTTT.

The rearrangement links TRBV5-4 to TRBJ2-7, with D unclear. This CDR3 has 12 amino acids. V lost 0 bases, J lost 3 bases, and 4 bases lay in between. Germline CDR1 reads SGHNT; CDR2 reads YYREEE (reference sequence). CDR3 in DNA: TGTGCCAGCAGCTTGGATCGCTACGAGCAGTACTTC. It is translated as CASSLDRYEQYF.

V usage is TRBV5-5 and J usage is TRBJ2-3; 9 bases agree with TRBD2. The CDR3 totals 13 residues. Trimming took 0 bases from V and 15 from J; bases not matched to a gene: 8. The germline V gene has CDR1 SGHKS and CDR2 YYEKEE (reference sequence). CDR3 bases: TGTGCCAGCAGCTTGGAGTGGACTAGCGAAGTTTATTTT. It translates to CASSLEWTSEVYF.

The rearrangement uses TRBV20-1 and TRBJ1-2, with D unclear. The CDR3 loop spans 10 amino acids. V shed 7 bases and J shed 6 bases, with 9 bases lying between them. CDR1 and CDR2 (germline): DFQATT, SNEGSKA (reference sequence). CDR3 amino acids: CSVLRDGYTF. The CDR3 coding sequence is TGCAGTGTTTTACGGGATGGCTACACCTTC.

V and J are TRBV5-6 and TRBJ2-7; 8 positions match TRBD2. V shed 2 bases and J 4 bases; nucleotides not matched to a gene: 2. Germline CDR1 reads SGHDT; CDR2 reads YYEEEE. There are 13 residues in the CDR3. The CDR3 DNA sequence: TGTGCCAGCAGCTTAGCGGGAGTGTACGAGCAGTACTTC. Translating it yields CASSLAGVYEQYF.

The genes are TRBV7-2 and TRBJ2-3; possibly TRBD2 for D (6 bases). Trimming removed 1 base from V and 6 bases from J, with 11 bases in between. The CDR3 extends over 14 amino acids. Looked up from germline, CDR1 is SGHTA and CDR2 is FQGNSA. The CDR3 sequence: CASSLESRGDTQYF. In DNA, the CDR3 is TGTGCCAGCAGCTTAGAATCCCGGGGGGATACGCAGTATTTT.

This chain connects TRBV9 to TRBJ2-3; 9 nucleotides align to TRBD2. Germline V lookup: CDR1 SGDLS, CDR2 YYNGEE. Unmatched junction bases numbered 6, after V lost 1 base and J lost 3 bases. The CDR3 extends over 16 amino acids. The CDR3 spells CASSVRAGGITDTQYF. CDR3 bases: TGTGCCAGCAGCGTAAGGGCGGGAGGGATAACAGATACGCAGTATTTT.

The V gene is TRBV27, the J gene TRBJ1-2; TRBD1 aligns across 7 bases. V shed 2 bases and J 4 bases; nucleotides not matched to a gene: 1. In germline, CDR1 is MNHEY, CDR2 SMNVEV (reference sequence). This CDR3 has 13 residues. As DNA, the CDR3 is TGTGCCAGCAGTTTAGGGACAGCCTATGGCTACACCTTC. It codes for CASSLGTAYGYTF.

Concerning this clone: The junction shows a germline mismatch at one end, possibly a read error. The chain joins TRBV7-9 to TRBJ2-5; a possible D gene is TRBD1 (8 bases). The CDR3 spans 13 residues. CDR1 and CDR2 from the germline V gene are SEHNR and FQNEAQ (reference sequence). CDR3 in DNA: TGTTCCAGCAAGGGAGGGGACAGGGAGACCCAGTACTTC. Translation: CSSKGGDRETQYF.

With respect to this clone: Its ends do not fully match the called genes, so a read error is possible. CDR3 nucleotides: TGTTCCAGCAGCTTAGGGGCAGGGGGCCGTGGGAGAGCTTTCTTT. Translated: CSSSLGAGGRGRAFF. This sequence joins TRBV7-9 and TRBJ1-1, with TRBD1 identical over 8 bases. Germline values: CDR1 SEHNR, CDR2 FQNEAQ (reference sequence). The CDR3 is 15 residues long. The full variable domain, its missing parts supplied by reference TRBV7-9 and TRBJ1-1, is DTGVSQNPRHKITKRGQNVTFRCDPISEHNRLYWYRQTLGQGPEFLTYFQNEAQLEKSRLLSDRFSAERPKGSFSTLEIQRTEQGDSAMYLCSSSLGAGGRGRAFFGQGTRLTVV.

V usage is TRBV2 and J usage is TRBJ1-4; D not resolved. Germline CDR1 is SNHLY and CDR2 is FYNNEI. The CDR3 is 13 residues long. V was cut by 3 bases and J by 8 bases, with 10 bases left in between. The CDR3 bases are TGTGCCAGCAGTGAGCGAGCCCCGGAAAAACTGTTTTTT. Amino acid sequence: CASSERAPEKLFF.